These T cell receptor beta chains were read from a single sample in a study of CD8 T cells in ankylosing spondylitis. Using its own MiXCR run on the 5' RACE reads, TCRdb lists one record per CDR3 protein. Of roughly 17,000 distinct CDR3 sequences in the sample, approximately 8.4% are singletons; the top ten hold roughly 36%. The sample taken for sequencing was blood. These receptors all stem from a male donor with ankylosing spondylitis or in good health (not recorded which). Both conserved end residues are part of each CDR3. A D gene is named only where the DNA matches it firmly. Some rows mark clone size as missing; the rest say once, few, many or name a class of expanded clone.

cdr3_aa	cdr3_nt	v_call	j_call	clone_size	d_call
CSVEASRAQETQYF	TGCAGCGTTGAAGCTAGCCGCGCCCAAGAGACCCAGTACTTC	TRBV29-1	TRBJ2-5	NA	NA
CASSYRGDEQFF	TGTGCCAGCAGCTATCGGGGGGATGAGCAGTTCTTC	TRBV6-5	TRBJ2-1	few	TRBD2
CASSPRTQFNQETQYF	TGTGCCAGCAGTCCCCGGACCCAGTTTAACCAAGAGACCCAGTACTTC	TRBV12-3/TRBV12-4	TRBJ2-5	many	NA
CASSVGAYEQYF	TGCGCCAGCAGTGTAGGGGCCTACGAGCAGTACTTC	TRBV10-2	TRBJ2-7	few	NA
CAISESAGTGELFF	TGTGCCATCAGTGAGTCGGCGGGGACCGGGGAGCTGTTTTTT	TRBV10-3	TRBJ2-2	NA	NA
CASSVSGTSTDTQYF	TGTGCCAGCAGCGTTAGCGGGACTAGCACAGATACGCAGTATTTT	TRBV7-2	TRBJ2-3	few	TRBD2
CSVLLFRPDSGELFF	TGCAGCGTCCTTTTATTTAGACCTGACAGCGGGGAGCTGTTTTTT	TRBV29-1	TRBJ2-2	many	NA
CSARDRLTGELFF	TGCAGTGCTAGAGACCGATTAACCGGGGAGCTGTTTTTT	TRBV20-1	TRBJ2-2	NA	NA
CSARMGDTEAFF	TGCAGTGCTAGAATGGGTGACACTGAAGCTTTCTTT	TRBV20-1	TRBJ1-1	many	NA
CSSMGNTEAFF	TGCAGCTCCATGGGGAACACTGAAGCTTTCTTT	TRBV29-1	TRBJ1-1	NA	NA
CASSTRQFSGNTIYF	TGTGCCAGCAGTACCCGACAGTTCTCTGGAAACACCATATATTTT	TRBV6-5	TRBJ1-3	many	NA
CASSPTLNPYNEQFF	TGTGCCAGCAGCCCGACCCTTAACCCCTACAATGAGCAGTTCTTC	TRBV21-1	TRBJ2-1	few	NA
CSARVGELNTEAFF	TGCAGTGCTAGAGTTGGGGAACTTAACACTGAAGCTTTCTTT	TRBV20-1	TRBJ1-1	few	NA
CASSDPGGQGSTNEQFF	TGTGCCAGCAGTGATCCCGGTGGACAGGGCTCAACGAATGAGCAGTTCTTC	TRBV28	TRBJ2-1	many	TRBD1
CASSFYRTEAFF	TGTGCCAGCAGCTTTTACAGGACTGAAGCTTTCTTT	TRBV7-9	TRBJ1-1	NA	NA
CASSYSTSGRETQYF	TGTGCCAGCAGTTACTCGACTAGCGGGAGAGAGACCCAGTACTTC	TRBV6-6	TRBJ2-5	many	TRBD2
CASSFGVSNEKLFF	TGTGCCAGCAGCTTCGGGGTTTCTAATGAAAAACTGTTTTTT	TRBV7-9	TRBJ1-4	many	NA
CASSFIREGTEAFF	TGTGCCAGCAGTTTCATCAGGGAGGGGACTGAAGCTTTCTTT	TRBV28	TRBJ1-1	many	NA
CASSPMDTQYF	TGTGCCAGCAGCCCAATGGATACGCAGTATTTT	TRBV7-2	TRBJ2-3	few	NA
CSAGLQGTEAFF	TGCAGTGCTGGATTACAGGGTACTGAAGCTTTCTTT	TRBV20-1	TRBJ1-1	many	NA
CATSLSVYSTGELFF	TGTGCCACCAGCCTTAGTGTATATAGCACCGGGGAGCTGTTTTTT	TRBV27	TRBJ2-2	once	NA
CASSRGGYREAFF	TGTGCCAGCAGCCGGGGGGGTTATCGGGAAGCTTTCTTT	TRBV12-3/TRBV12-4	TRBJ1-1	NA	NA
CASSLRTGELFF	TGTGCCAGCAGTTTACGCACCGGGGAGCTGTTTTTT	TRBV6-5	TRBJ2-2	many	NA
CSASKRGDGRDTQYF	TGCAGTGCTAGTAAGCGGGGAGATGGTCGTGATACGCAGTATTTT	TRBV20-1	TRBJ2-3	many	TRBD2
CASSQDFSTPLFNEQFF	TGTGCCAGCAGCCAAGATTTCTCAACTCCCTTATTCAATGAGCAGTTCTTC	TRBV14	TRBJ2-1	NA	NA
CSAKREGLYNEQFF	TGCAGCGCAAAGCGGGAGGGCCTCTACAATGAGCAGTTCTTC	TRBV29-1	TRBJ2-1	many	TRBD2
CSARRGELDGSGQFF	TGCAGTGCTAGACGGGGGGAACTCGATGGATCGGGGCAGTTCTTC	TRBV20-1	TRBJ2-1	many	TRBD2
CASSPKNIQYF	TGTGCCAGCAGTCCCAAAAACATTCAGTACTTC	TRBV6-2/TRBV6-3	TRBJ2-4	NA	NA
CASSLAAGTYEQYF	TGCGCCAGCAGCTTGGCCGCGGGGACATACGAGCAGTACTTC	TRBV5-1	TRBJ2-7	many	NA
CSVRQGNYNEQFF	TGCAGCGTTAGGCAGGGAAATTACAATGAGCAGTTCTTC	TRBV29-1	TRBJ2-1	few	NA
CASSPGLAGVNEQFF	TGCGCCAGCAGCCCGGGACTAGCGGGAGTCAATGAGCAGTTCTTC	TRBV5-1	TRBJ2-1	NA	TRBD2
CASSLEGYDGYTF	TGCGCCAGCAGCTTGGAAGGGTATGATGGCTACACCTTC	TRBV5-1	TRBJ1-2	few	NA
CASSSYPGANTEAFF	TGTGCCAGTAGTTCGTACCCGGGAGCAAACACTGAAGCTTTCTTT	TRBV19	TRBJ1-1	few	NA
CATSDLRRGTGELFF	TGTGCCACCAGTGATTTGCGACGGGGAACCGGGGAGCTGTTTTTT	TRBV24-1	TRBJ2-2	few	NA
CASSLTGGAGTDTQYF	TGTGCCAGCAGCCTTACAGGGGGCGCGGGCACAGATACGCAGTATTTT	TRBV3-1	TRBJ2-3	many	TRBD1
CASSLSREGRTGELFF	TGTGCCAGCAGCTTATCGCGGGAGGGCCGGACCGGGGAGCTGTTTTTT	TRBV7-6	TRBJ2-2	few	TRBD2
CASSFRDVRRVTEAFF	TGCGCCAGCAGCTTTAGGGACGTCCGGAGGGTGACTGAAGCTTTCTTT	TRBV5-1	TRBJ1-1	many	NA
CASSLRGMNTEAFF	TGTGCCAGCAGTTTAAGGGGGATGAACACTGAAGCTTTCTTT	TRBV12-3/TRBV12-4	TRBJ1-1	many	NA
CASSLGIRSTDTQYF	TGTGCCAGCAGCTTAGGAATACGTAGCACAGATACGCAGTATTTT	TRBV7-6	TRBJ2-3	NA	NA
CSARQGFSYGYTF	TGCAGTGCTAGACAGGGATTCTCCTATGGCTACACCTTC	TRBV20-1	TRBJ1-2	many	NA